This T cell receptor (beta chain) was sequenced in a study of cytomegalovirus exposure and HLA in healthy donors. Study-level background: HLA-typed donors were the source of about 85 million unique TCRs held in an early data release.

Germline assignment: CDR1 SQVTM and CDR2 ANQGSEA. The CDR3 runs to 13 residues. With 4 bases clipped from V and 6 bases from J, the junction kept 6 bases outside the gene matches. General study findings and limits: Association of a missense DCLRE1C variant with TCR beta V- and J-gene trimming was reported in a later analysis. Available immune exposure information was restricted to CMV serostatus only. It was shown in a later analysis that HLA-associated TCR beta chains were more clonally expanded than other, equally common chains.

Regarding this clone: Its antigen is still unknown.

Primers for the PCR totalled 60 Vbeta and 13 Jbeta. Measured with immunoSEQ multiplex PCR; TCRdb has only the in-frame clones, and not every one. The sample carries approximately 200,000 clones, roughly 84% recorded once. This TCR derives from a boy younger than 18 in good health and CMV-seronegative. What was sequenced was PBMCs. This sequence joins TRBV29-1 and TRBJ1-2; 9 bases align to TRBD1. The CDR3 sequence is CSVGGGTGNGYTF. In nucleotides, the CDR3 is TGCAGCGTTGGGGGGGGGACAGGGAATGGCTACACCTTC.